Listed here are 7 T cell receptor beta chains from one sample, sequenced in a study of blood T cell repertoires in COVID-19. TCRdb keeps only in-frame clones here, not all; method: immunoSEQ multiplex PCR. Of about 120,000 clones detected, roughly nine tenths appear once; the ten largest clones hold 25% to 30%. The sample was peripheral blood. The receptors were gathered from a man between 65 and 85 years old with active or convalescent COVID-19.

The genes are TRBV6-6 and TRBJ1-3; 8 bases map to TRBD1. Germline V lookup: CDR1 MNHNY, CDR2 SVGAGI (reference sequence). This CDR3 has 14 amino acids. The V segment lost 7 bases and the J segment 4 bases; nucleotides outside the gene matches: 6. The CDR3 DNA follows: TGTGCCAGCAACGGACAGGGTGCAGGAAACACCATATATTTT. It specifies CASNGQGAGNTIYF.

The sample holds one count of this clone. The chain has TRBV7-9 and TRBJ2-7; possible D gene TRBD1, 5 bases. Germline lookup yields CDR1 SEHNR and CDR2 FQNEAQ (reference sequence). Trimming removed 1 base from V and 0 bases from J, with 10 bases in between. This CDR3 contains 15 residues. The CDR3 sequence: CASSLGQTDSYEQYF. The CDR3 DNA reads TGTGCCAGCAGCTTAGGACAGACAGACTCCTACGAGCAGTACTTC.

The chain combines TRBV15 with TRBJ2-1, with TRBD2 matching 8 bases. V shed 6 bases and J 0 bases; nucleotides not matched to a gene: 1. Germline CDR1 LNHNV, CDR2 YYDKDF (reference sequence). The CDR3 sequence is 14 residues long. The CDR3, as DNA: TGTGCCACCAGGGGGACTAGCTCCTACAATGAGCAGTTCTTC. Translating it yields CATRGTSSYNEQFF.

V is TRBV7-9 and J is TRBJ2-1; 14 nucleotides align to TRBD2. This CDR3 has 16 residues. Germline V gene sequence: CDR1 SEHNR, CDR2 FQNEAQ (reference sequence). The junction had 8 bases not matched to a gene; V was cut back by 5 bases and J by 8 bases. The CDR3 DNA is TGTGCCAGCAGCCCCGGGACTAGCGGGAGTGACGATGAGCAGTTCTTC. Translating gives CASSPGTSGSDDEQFF. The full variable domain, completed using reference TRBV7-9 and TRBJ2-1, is DTGVSQNPRHKITKRGQNVTFRCDPISEHNRLYWYRQTLGQGPEFLTYFQNEAQLEKSRLLSDRFSAERPKGSFSTLEIQRTEQGDSAMYLCASSPGTSGSDDEQFFGPGTRLTVL.

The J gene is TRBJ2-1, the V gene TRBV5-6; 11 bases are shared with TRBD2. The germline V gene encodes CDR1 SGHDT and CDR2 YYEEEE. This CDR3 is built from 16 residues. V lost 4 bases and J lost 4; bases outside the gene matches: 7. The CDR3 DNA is TGTGCCAGCAGCCTAAGACTAGCGGGGAGATACAATGAGCAGTTCTTC. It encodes CASSLRLAGRYNEQFF.

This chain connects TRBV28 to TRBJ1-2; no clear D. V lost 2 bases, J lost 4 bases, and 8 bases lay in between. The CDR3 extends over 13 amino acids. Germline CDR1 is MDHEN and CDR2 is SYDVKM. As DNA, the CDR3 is TGTGCCAGCAGTTTAGGAGGAGGCTATGGCTACACCTTC. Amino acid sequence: CASSLGGGYGYTF.

The CDR3 coding sequence is TGTGCCAGCAGTGAATTCGCGAGCGGGGGCTCCTACAATGAGCAGTTCTTC. This gives the protein CASSEFASGGSYNEQFF. The V and J genes are TRBV6-1 and TRBJ2-1, with 8 positions matching TRBD2. After removal of 2 bases from V and 0 bases from J, the junction contained 6 bases not matched to a gene. The CDR3 is made up of 17 amino acids. Germline V lookup: CDR1 MNHNS, CDR2 SASEGT.